Below, one T cell receptor (beta chain) is given with its context. Its antigen is unknown. This specimen comes from a study of shared clonotypes between healthy human individuals. The study's findings and limits: Generation probabilities were higher for clonotypes shared across all four sorted-subset donors than for unshared ones.

Method: immunoSEQ multiplex PCR; TCRdb's copy keeps in-frame clones and lacks some. The data hold over 1.4 million clones, with roughly 95% observed a single time. The sequence was collected from a man aged 30 to 39 in good health. Source material: naive CD4+ T cells sorted from blood. As to subset: CD45RA+ positively selected.

CDR3 protein: CASSTYEQYF. In DNA, the CDR3 is TGTGCCAGTAGCACCTACGAGCAGTACTTC. The chain carries TRBV19 and TRBJ2-7; D is undetermined. V lost 6 bases to trimming and J lost 2 bases, with 2 bases between them. Germline V gene lookup returns CDR1 LNHDA and CDR2 SQIVND (reference sequence). The CDR3 has 10 amino acids. Full variable domain (remainder filled in from reference TRBV19 and TRBJ2-7): DGGITQSPKYLFRKEGQNVTLSCEQNLNHDAMYWYRQDPGQGLRLIYYSQIVNDFQKGDIAEGYSVSREKKESFPLTVTSAQKNPTAFYLCASSTYEQYFGPGTRLTVT.